Below are 5 T cell receptor beta chains sequenced from a single sample in a study of cytomegalovirus exposure and HLA in healthy donors. Primers included in the PCR were 60 Vbeta and 13 Jbeta primers. Libraries were prepared by immunoSEQ multiplex PCR; TCRdb keeps only in-frame clonotypes and omits some of them. The sample has roughly 170,000 clones, 84% seen once. Material: PBMCs. The receptors were sampled from a man aged 25-40 years in good health and CMV-seronegative.

This rearrangement joins TRBV10-3 to TRBJ1-3; 8 bases map to TRBD1. The V and J ends lost 7 bases and 3 bases, in that order; junction bases with no gene match: 8. In germline, CDR1 is ENHRY, CDR2 SYGVKD. The CDR3 runs 15 residues. The DNA for the CDR3 is TGTGCCATCACCAAGGACAGGGACCTTGGAAACACCATATATTTT. It encodes CAITKDRDLGNTIYF.

This chain joins TRBV6-1 and TRBJ1-1; D remains ambiguous. The CDR3 is 11 residues long. V dropped 7 bases and J dropped 9 bases, with 12 bases sitting between them. Germline loops: CDR1 MNHNS, CDR2 SASEGT. This CDR3 reads CASIIAVKAFF. The DNA for the CDR3 is TGTGCCAGCATTATCGCGGTTAAAGCTTTCTTT.

The rearrangement links TRBV27 to TRBJ2-2; TRBD2 agrees at 9 bases. The CDR3 consists of 15 residues. V shed 5 bases and J 4 bases; nucleotides not matched to a gene: 5. Looked up from germline, CDR1 is MNHEY and CDR2 is SMNVEV (reference sequence). The CDR3 reads CASSPRLAATGELFF. The CDR3 DNA follows: TGTGCCAGCAGTCCACGACTAGCGGCCACCGGGGAGCTGTTTTTT.

Here the CDR3 reads CAISDERRGTYEQYF. The CDR3 DNA reads TGTGCCATCAGTGACGAGAGGAGGGGTACCTACGAGCAGTACTTC. The chain couples TRBV10-3 to TRBJ2-7, with a weak D call TRBD2 (6 bases). V was pared by 3 bases and J by 2 bases, with 14 bases between. The length of the CDR3 is 15 residues. Germline V gives CDR1 ENHRY, CDR2 SYGVKD.

J is TRBJ1-2 and V is TRBV6-5, with 9 bases lining up with TRBD1. Germline V gives CDR1 MNHEY, CDR2 SVGAGI. There are 15 residues in the CDR3. After removal of 0 bases from V and 8 bases from J, the junction contained 7 bases not matched to a gene. In DNA form, the CDR3 reads TGTGCCAGCAGTTACTCAACGGGGACAGGGCGAGGCTACACCTTC. Translation gives CASSYSTGTGRGYTF.